A single sample gave rise to the 30 T cell receptor beta chains below, sequenced in a study of spatial heterogeneity in lung cancer. Points from the study as a whole: Counts of expanded alpha and beta TCRs within tumors tracked the tumor nonsynonymous mutation count.

Specified time point: sample taken at primary tumor resection. Antigen specificity for these receptors is unknown. TCRdb processed the 5' RACE reads anew with MiXCR; each CDR3 protein has one entry. This table has 5,500 to 7,500 distinct CDR3 sequences, around 11% appearing once. Sequenced material: lung tumor tissue, taken at surgery. The receptors originated from a male donor with early-stage non-small cell lung cancer.

Within the sample, this clonotype is medium-sized. This rearrangement joins TRBV6-5 to TRBJ2-1, with TRBD2 as a possible D gene (5 bases). Trimming left V 5 bases short and J 8 bases short, with 10 bases between. This CDR3 contains 12 residues. The germline V gene has CDR1 MNHEY and CDR2 SVGAGI. For the CDR3, the DNA is TGTGCCAGCAGTCGGACTGGGGATGAGCAGTTCTTC. It specifies CASSRTGDEQFF.

Ten or more counts support this clonotype. The gene calls are TRBV7-8 and TRBJ2-7; no clear D. Trimming left V 8 bases short and J 1 base short, with 12 bases between. The CDR3 has 13 amino acids. Looked up from germline, CDR1 is SGHVS and CDR2 is FQNEAQ. The CDR3 reads CASGEIGSYEQYF. The CDR3 region has the DNA TGTGCCAGCGGTGAGATTGGGTCCTACGAGCAGTACTTC.

This clonotype was counted a few times. This sequence joins TRBV27 and TRBJ2-4; 11 positions agree with TRBD1. Germline CDR1 and CDR2: MNHEY and SMNVEV (reference sequence). CDR3 length: 17 residues. Unmatched junction bases numbered 7, after V lost 6 bases and J lost 0 bases. Here the CDR3 reads CASSQRTGGEAKNIQYF. Written as DNA, the CDR3 is TGTGCCAGCAGCCAACGGACAGGGGGCGAAGCCAAAAACATTCAGTACTTC.

The sample holds many counts of this clonotype. This chain connects TRBV15 to TRBJ2-1, with TRBD1 matching 9 bases. Trimming removed 0 bases from V and 3 bases from J; junction bases left unmatched: 3. CDR3 length: 16 residues. Germline assignment: CDR1 LNHNV and CDR2 YYDKDF (reference sequence). DNA of the CDR3: TGTGCCACCAGCAGAGAAGGGACAGGGAACTACAATGAGCAGTTCTTC. This gives the protein CATSREGTGNYNEQFF.

By proportion, this clonotype is medium-sized. This sequence joins TRBV29-1 and TRBJ2-6; 8 nucleotides line up with TRBD1. Germline V gene data show CDR1 as SQVTM and CDR2 as ANQGSEA. The CDR3 sequence is 14 residues long. Trimming took 4 bases from V and 3 from J; bases not matched to a gene: 2. CDR3 in DNA: TGCAGCGTTGGACAGGGGAATGGGGCCAACGTCCTGACTTTC. Amino acids: CSVGQGNGANVLTF. Looking up the rest from reference TRBV29-1 and TRBJ2-6 gives the full variable domain: SAVISQKPSRDICQRGTSLTIQCQVDSQVTMMFWYRQQPGQSLTLIATANQGSEATYESGFVIDKFPISRPNLTFSTLTVSNMSPEDSSIYLCSVGQGNGANVLTFGAGSRLTVL.

Comment on this clonotype: Germline and junction disagree at one end, which may indicate a read error. The rearrangement uses TRBV20-1 and TRBJ1-4; D is uncertain. Germline V gives CDR1 DFQATT, CDR2 SNEGSKA (reference sequence). This CDR3 contains 13 residues. Here the CDR3 reads CSAPYPGLSTPLF. The CDR3 DNA reads TGCAGTGCTCCGTACCCGGGTTTGTCTACCCCCCTTTTT.

The sample holds many counts of this clonotype. The chain has TRBV20-1 and TRBJ2-3; 7 bases agree with TRBD2. The germline gives CDR1 DFQATT, CDR2 SNEGSKA (reference sequence). The CDR3 extends over 16 amino acids. V lost 6 bases and J lost 3; bases outside the gene matches: 15. CDR3 sequence (DNA): TGCAGTGCCGGCGGGATTTCGGAGGGAGGGACAGATACGCAGTATTTT. This translates into CSAGGISEGGTDTQYF.

By share of the sample, this clonotype is medium-sized (0.01 to 0.1%). J is TRBJ1-2 and V is TRBV20-1, with 10 nucleotides matching TRBD1. The V gene's germline CDR1 is DFQATT and CDR2 SNEGSKA (reference sequence). CDR3 size: 16 residues. The J segment lost 0 bases and the V segment lost 2 bases, leaving 6 bases of the junction unmatched. The CDR3 DNA sequence: TGCAGTGCTAGATCCCCCGGACAGGGGGCTAACTATGGCTACACCTTC. It translates to CSARSPGQGANYGYTF.

The table lists this clonotype with many counts. V gene TRBV7-2 combines with J gene TRBJ1-5; tentative D call: TRBD1 (6 bases). Trimming left V 3 bases short and J 7 bases short, with 10 bases between. The germline V gene encodes CDR1 SGHTA and CDR2 FQGNSA. CDR3 length: 13 amino acids. The CDR3 sequence: CASSLGGRQPQHF. The CDR3, as DNA: TGTGCCAGCAGCTTGGGGGGCCGGCAGCCCCAGCATTTT.

This clonotype was seen many times. The chain has TRBV13 and TRBJ1-1, with D unresolved. CDR1 is PRHDT, CDR2 FYEKMQ, per germline (reference sequence). V lost 2 bases and J 1 base, leaving 5 bases between the germline ends. The CDR3 covers 13 residues. CDR3 loop: CASSLNGNTEAFF. The DNA of the CDR3 is TGTGCCAGCAGCTTAAACGGGAACACTGAAGCTTTCTTT.

This clonotype was seen ten or more times. The chain is built from TRBV28 and TRBJ2-5; 11 nucleotides agree with TRBD2. Germline V CDR1 and CDR2: MDHEN, SYDVKM. This CDR3 comprises 15 residues. The V gene end was trimmed by 8 bases and the J gene end by 1 base; junction bases not matched to a gene: 6. CDR3 in DNA: TGTGCCAGCTGCGGACTAGCGGGCCTCCAAGAGACCCAGTACTTC. It specifies CASCGLAGLQETQYF.

The chain carries TRBV20-1 and TRBJ2-1, with a weak D call TRBD2 (7 bases). The CDR3 has 14 residues. Trimming pared 5 bases from V and 6 bases from J, leaving 17 bases between. Germline lookup yields CDR1 DFQATT and CDR2 SNEGSKA (reference sequence). The CDR3 protein is CSARLFGGPNEQFF. In DNA, the CDR3 is TGCAGTGCTCGACTTTTCGGGGGGCCCAATGAGCAGTTCTTC.

This clonotype was observed many times. V gene TRBV11-2 combines with J gene TRBJ2-3; D is undetermined. CDR1 is SGHAT, CDR2 FQNNGV, per germline. The CDR3 contains 12 residues. V lost 0 bases to trimming and J lost 4 bases, with 2 bases between them. DNA for the CDR3: TGTGCCAGCAGCTTAGACCCAGATACGCAGTATTTT. This encodes CASSLDPDTQYF.

This clonotype was detected ten times or more. The rearrangement uses TRBV14 and TRBJ2-7; 9 bases are shared with TRBD2. V shed 4 bases, J shed 3 bases, and the junction held 4 bases outside the gene matches. CDR1 and CDR2 from the germline V gene are SGHDN and FVKESK. This CDR3 has 14 residues. CDR3 in amino acids: CASSLGLANYEQYF. In DNA, the CDR3 is TGTGCCAGCAGCCTGGGACTAGCAAACTACGAGCAGTACTTC.

This clonotype is classed as medium-sized (0.01 to 0.1%). The J gene is TRBJ1-1, the V gene TRBV3-1, with D hard to call. CDR1 LGHDT and CDR2 YNNKEL come from the germline V gene (reference sequence). The CDR3 loop spans 14 amino acids. With 9 bases removed from V and 4 bases from J, the gap between germline ends came to 18 bases. CDR3 nucleotide sequence: TGTGCCAGTACGAGTGGCGGTACTTTCACTGAAGCTTTCTTT. Protein: CASTSGGTFTEAFF.

There are many counts of this clonotype. The chain joins TRBV28 to TRBJ2-3; D gene ambiguous. Germline values: CDR1 MDHEN, CDR2 SYDVKM. V lost 4 bases and J 0 bases, leaving 17 bases between the germline ends. CDR3 size: 17 residues. This chain's CDR3 is CASSSLNPLSSTDTQYF. The CDR3 DNA reads as TGTGCCAGCAGTTCTCTCAATCCCCTCTCAAGCACAGATACGCAGTATTTT.

This clonotype was observed at least ten times. The rearrangement uses TRBV4-1 and TRBJ2-1; D call uncertain. V was pared by 0 bases and J by 4 bases, with 7 bases between. Germline CDR1 MGHRA, CDR2 YSYEKL. The CDR3 is made up of 14 amino acids. CDR3 nucleotides: TGCGCCAGCAGCCAAGAGAAGGGTTACAATGAGCAGTTCTTC. As protein: CASSQEKGYNEQFF.

In this sample, this clonotype is medium-sized. This sequence joins TRBV20-1 and TRBJ2-1; D perhaps matches TRBD2 (5 bases). Germline assignment: CDR1 DFQATT and CDR2 SNEGSKA (reference sequence). The CDR3 is 16 amino acids. Trimming cost V 2 bases and J 0 bases, with 14 bases left between them. The DNA for the CDR3 is TGCAGTGCTAGACCCCGGACTCCCAGCTCCTACAATGAGCAGTTCTTC. Protein product: CSARPRTPSSYNEQFF.

This clonotype was detected many times. Because it lacks the conserved phenylalanine or tryptophan at the end, this CDR3 is likely a read error. Because the CDR3's place on the DNA is in doubt, the DNA is left out and the CDR3 is given as listed by TCRdb. V is TRBV29-1 and J is TRBJ1-1. The length of the CDR3 is 10 amino acids, counting both ends. The germline gives CDR1 SQVTM, CDR2 ANQGSEA. The CDR3 is CSVVGNEGEG.

This clonotype was counted ten times or more. The CDR3 region has the DNA TGTGCCAGCAGAGGTTCTGGGGCCAACGTCCTGACTTTC. The encoded protein is CASRGSGANVLTF. This chain joins TRBV12-3 or TRBV12-4 and TRBJ2-6; D remains unclear. This CDR3 is built from 13 residues. Trimming took 6 bases from V and 1 from J, leaving 4 bases between them.

The rearrangement joins TRBV20-1 to TRBJ2-7, with 7 bases matching TRBD2. Germline V gene sequence: CDR1 DFQATT, CDR2 SNEGSKA (reference sequence). Trimming cost V 5 bases and J 1 base; bases outside gene matches: 11. The CDR3 sequence is 15 residues long. The CDR3 nucleotides are TGCAGTGCTGGGGTAGAATGGGGGGGATCCTACGAGCAGTACTTC. Encoded protein: CSAGVEWGGSYEQYF.

In its sample, this clonotype ranks as medium-sized. The chain links TRBV4-1 to TRBJ2-3, with 11 bases aligning to TRBD2. V shed 5 bases and J 0 bases; nucleotides not matched to a gene: 4. Germline V lookup: CDR1 MGHRA, CDR2 YSYEKL. The CDR3 is 16 amino acids. Here the CDR3 DNA reads TGCGCCAGCAGCATCGGACTAGCGGGCAGCACAGATACGCAGTATTTT. Translated: CASSIGLAGSTDTQYF.

By share, this clonotype counts as medium-sized. The chain couples TRBV7-9 to TRBJ2-2, with unresolved D. V was cut by 2 bases and J by 6 bases, with 7 bases left in between. Germline CDR1 SEHNR, CDR2 FQNEAQ (reference sequence). The CDR3 consists of 13 residues. This CDR3 reads CASSLQLAGELFF. The CDR3 DNA reads TGTGCCAGCAGCTTACAGTTGGCCGGGGAGCTGTTTTTT.

This clonotype ranks as medium-sized. The CDR3 sequence is CASSQGLAGAGANVLTF. In DNA form, the CDR3 reads TGCGCCAGCAGCCAAGGGCTAGCGGGAGCTGGGGCCAACGTCCTGACTTTC. The rearrangement uses TRBV4-3 and TRBJ2-6; 10 bases are a match to TRBD2. The CDR3 has 17 residues. V trimming: 1 base; J trimming: 2 bases; junction bases outside the gene matches: 2. Germline CDR1 reads LGHNA; CDR2 reads YSLEER.

This clonotype was recorded many times. The CDR3 spells CSADGQGGADTQYF. The CDR3 region has the DNA TGCAGTGCGGATGGACAGGGGGGGGCAGATACGCAGTATTTT. The chain uses TRBV20-1 and TRBJ2-3; TRBD1 aligns across 10 bases. The CDR3 is 14 residues long. Per the germline V gene, CDR1 is DFQATT and CDR2 is SNEGSKA (reference sequence). After removal of 6 bases from V and 4 bases from J, the junction contained 7 bases not matched to a gene.

This clonotype was seen many times. V and J are TRBV29-1 and TRBJ2-1; D is ambiguous. Germline CDR1 reads SQVTM; CDR2 reads ANQGSEA. Trimming shortened V by 4 bases and J by 3 bases, and 4 bases separated the two germline ends. The CDR3 totals 11 residues. The DNA for the CDR3 is TGCAGCGTTGTCCTCTACAATGAGCAGTTCTTC. It translates to CSVVLYNEQFF.

Sample share makes this clonotype medium-sized. The chain combines TRBV7-9 with TRBJ2-7, with unresolved D. Between the trimmed V and J ends, which lost 3 bases and 7 bases, there was a span of 16 bases. This CDR3 spans 14 amino acids. The germline V gene has CDR1 SEHNR and CDR2 FQNEAQ (reference sequence). The DNA for the CDR3 is TGTGCCAGCAGCTTTGGGGAACTGATCCTAGAGCAGTACTTC. Translation: CASSFGELILEQYF.

This clonotype was seen repeatedly, ten times or more. The genes are TRBV28 and TRBJ2-5, with a possible D match to TRBD2 (5 bases). Germline values: CDR1 MDHEN, CDR2 SYDVKM. Between the trimmed V and J ends, which lost 5 bases and 0 bases, there was a span of 13 bases. CDR3 length: 15 residues. CDR3 bases: TGTGCCAGCAGTGGACTCTCGGGGTACCAAGAGACCCAGTACTTC. Protein product: CASSGLSGYQETQYF.

This clonotype was detected many times. The V call is TRBV12-3 or TRBV12-4, the J call TRBJ1-1; 9 bases are a match to TRBD1. V was clipped by 6 bases and J by 1 base; unmatched bases: 12. CDR3 length: 17 residues. CDR3: CASRPAWDRDGNTEAFF. The DNA of the CDR3 is TGTGCCAGCAGGCCTGCCTGGGACAGGGATGGGAACACTGAAGCTTTCTTT.

The chain combines TRBV27 with TRBJ2-1, with 9 bases matching TRBD2. CDR3 size: 16 residues. Germline V CDR1 and CDR2: MNHEY, SMNVEV (reference sequence). J gave up 2 bases and V 0 bases, and 2 bases lay outside the gene matches. The CDR3 loop is CASSLSAGGPYNEQFF. CDR3 nucleotide sequence: TGTGCCAGCAGTTTATCGGCGGGAGGGCCCTACAATGAGCAGTTCTTC.